This T cell receptor beta chain comes out of a study of blood T cells in healthy people across ages. Study-level findings and limits: The study regarded diversity estimates from one million T cells as underestimates.

The CDR3 is 13 amino acids. V lost 6 bases to trimming and J lost 0 bases, with 10 bases between them. CDR1 is SQVTM and CDR2 is ANQGSEA in the germline V gene. The total RNA that was extracted per sample amounted to at least 5.5 micrograms. Comment on this clonotype: Antigen: not known.

It was with a sample-barcoded 5' primer and a J-beta primer mix that a second PCR of about 7 to 12 cycles was run. MiXCR, run by TCRdb on the 5' RACE reads, gives a single entry per CDR3 protein. The data contain over 700,000 distinct CDR3 sequences, roughly 25% of them singletons. The same sample was also studied in work on T cells of mothers and their children.

This clonotype originated in a boy under 18 in good health. Sequenced sample: blood. The chain uses TRBV29-1 and TRBJ2-3; no firm D call. CDR3 amino acids: CSVRQDSTDTQYF. DNA for the CDR3: TGCAGCGTCCGGCAGGACAGCACAGATACGCAGTATTTT.